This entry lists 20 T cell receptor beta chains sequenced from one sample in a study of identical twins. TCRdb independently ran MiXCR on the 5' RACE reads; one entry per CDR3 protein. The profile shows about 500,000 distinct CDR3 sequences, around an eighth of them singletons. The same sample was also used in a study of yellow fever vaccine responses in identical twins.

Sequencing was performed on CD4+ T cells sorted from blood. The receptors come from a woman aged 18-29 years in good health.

The CDR3: CASSPGGLNEQFF. The CDR3 region has the DNA TGTGCCAGCAGCCCGGGGGGGCTGAATGAGCAGTTCTTC. The V call is TRBV7-3, the J call TRBJ2-1; TRBD2 agrees at 8 bases. V shed 5 bases and J 7 bases; nucleotides not matched to a gene: 4. In germline, CDR1 is SGHTA, CDR2 FQGTGA. The CDR3 has 13 residues.

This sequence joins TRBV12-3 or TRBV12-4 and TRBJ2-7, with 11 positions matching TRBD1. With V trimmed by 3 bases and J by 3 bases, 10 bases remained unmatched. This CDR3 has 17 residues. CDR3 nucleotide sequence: TGTGCCAGCAGTTTTGGGCCGGGACAGGGGGAATTCTACGAGCAGTACTTC. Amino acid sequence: CASSFGPGQGEFYEQYF.

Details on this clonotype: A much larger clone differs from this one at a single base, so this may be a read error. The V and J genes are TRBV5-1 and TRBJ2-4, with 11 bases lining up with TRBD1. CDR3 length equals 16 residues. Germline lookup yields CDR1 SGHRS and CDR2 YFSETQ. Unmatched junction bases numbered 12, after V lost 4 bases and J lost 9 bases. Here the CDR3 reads CASSPTGTGGATIQYF. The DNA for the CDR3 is TGCGCCAGCAGCCCTACCGGGACAGGGGGTGCAACCATTCAGTACTTC.

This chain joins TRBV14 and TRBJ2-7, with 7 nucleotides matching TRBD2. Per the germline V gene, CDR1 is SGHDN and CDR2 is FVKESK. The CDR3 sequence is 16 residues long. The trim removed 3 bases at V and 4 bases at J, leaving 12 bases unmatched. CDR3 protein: CASSHQGAGLKYEQYF. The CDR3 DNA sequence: TGTGCCAGCAGCCACCAAGGCGCGGGACTAAAGTACGAGCAGTACTTC.

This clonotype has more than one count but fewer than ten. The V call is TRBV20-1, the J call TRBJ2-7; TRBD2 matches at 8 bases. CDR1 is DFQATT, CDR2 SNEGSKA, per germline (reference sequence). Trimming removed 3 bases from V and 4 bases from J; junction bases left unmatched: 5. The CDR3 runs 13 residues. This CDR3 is CSASKPSGYEQYF. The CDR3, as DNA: TGCAGTGCTAGTAAACCTAGCGGGTACGAGCAGTACTTC.

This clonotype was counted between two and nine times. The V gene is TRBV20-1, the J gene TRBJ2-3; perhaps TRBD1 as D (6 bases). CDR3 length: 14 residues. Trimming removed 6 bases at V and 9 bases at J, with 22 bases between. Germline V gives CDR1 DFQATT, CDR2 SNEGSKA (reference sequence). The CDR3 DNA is TGCAGTGCGCCCACCCCGACAGGTCCGCGCACGCAGTATTTT. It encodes CSAPTPTGPRTQYF.

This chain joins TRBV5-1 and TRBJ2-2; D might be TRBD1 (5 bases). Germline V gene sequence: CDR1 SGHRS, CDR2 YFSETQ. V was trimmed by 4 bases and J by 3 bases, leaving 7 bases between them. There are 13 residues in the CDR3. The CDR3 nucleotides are TGCGCCAGCAGCGAACAGGACACCGGGGAGCTGTTTTTT. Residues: CASSEQDTGELFF.

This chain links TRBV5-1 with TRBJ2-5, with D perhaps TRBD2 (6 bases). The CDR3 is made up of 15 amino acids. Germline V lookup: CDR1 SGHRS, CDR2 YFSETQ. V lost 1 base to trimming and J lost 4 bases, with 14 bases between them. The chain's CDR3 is CASSLTPSVGETQYF. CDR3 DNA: TGCGCCAGCAGCTTGACTCCTAGCGTTGGAGAGACCCAGTACTTC.

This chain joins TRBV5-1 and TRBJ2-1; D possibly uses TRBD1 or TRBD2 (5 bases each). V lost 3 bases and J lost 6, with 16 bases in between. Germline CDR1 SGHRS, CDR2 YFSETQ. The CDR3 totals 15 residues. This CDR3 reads CASSSKGPPSNEQFF. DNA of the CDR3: TGCGCCAGCAGCTCCAAGGGACCGCCTAGCAATGAGCAGTTCTTC.

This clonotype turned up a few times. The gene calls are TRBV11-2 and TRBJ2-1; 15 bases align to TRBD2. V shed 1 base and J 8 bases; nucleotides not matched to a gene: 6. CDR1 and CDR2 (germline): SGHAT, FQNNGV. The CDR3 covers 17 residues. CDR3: CASSLVTGLAGGDEQFF. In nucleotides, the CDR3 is TGTGCCAGCAGCTTAGTCACAGGACTAGCGGGAGGGGATGAGCAGTTCTTC.

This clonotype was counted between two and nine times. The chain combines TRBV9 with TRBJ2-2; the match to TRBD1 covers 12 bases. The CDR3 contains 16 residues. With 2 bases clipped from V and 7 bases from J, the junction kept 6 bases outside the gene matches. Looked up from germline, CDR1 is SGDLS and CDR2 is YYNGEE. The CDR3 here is CASSVSGQGAVGELFF. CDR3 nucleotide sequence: TGTGCCAGCAGCGTGTCGGGACAGGGGGCGGTCGGGGAGCTGTTTTTT.

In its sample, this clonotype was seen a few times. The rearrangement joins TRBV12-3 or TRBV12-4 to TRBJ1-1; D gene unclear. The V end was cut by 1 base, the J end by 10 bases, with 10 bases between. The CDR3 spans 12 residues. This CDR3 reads CASSLGPASAFF. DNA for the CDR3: TGTGCCAGCAGTTTAGGCCCCGCGTCAGCTTTCTTT.

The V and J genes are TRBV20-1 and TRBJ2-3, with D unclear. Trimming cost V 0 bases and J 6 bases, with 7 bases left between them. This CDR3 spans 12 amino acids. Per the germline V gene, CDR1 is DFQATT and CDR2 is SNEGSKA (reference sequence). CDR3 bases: TGCAGTGCTAGAGAAAATAGGGATACGCAGTATTTT. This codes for CSARENRDTQYF.

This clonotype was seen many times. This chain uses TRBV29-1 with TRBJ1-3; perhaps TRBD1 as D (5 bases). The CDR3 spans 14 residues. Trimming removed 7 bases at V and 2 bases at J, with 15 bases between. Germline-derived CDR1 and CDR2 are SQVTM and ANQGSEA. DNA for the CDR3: TGCAGCGCCTCCGGGGGGGAAGCTGGAAACACCATATATTTT. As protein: CSASGGEAGNTIYF.

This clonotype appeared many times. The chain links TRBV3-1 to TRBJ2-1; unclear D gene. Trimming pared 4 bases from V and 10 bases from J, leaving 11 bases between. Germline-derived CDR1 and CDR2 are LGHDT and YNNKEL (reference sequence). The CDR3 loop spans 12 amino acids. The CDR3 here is CASSPLAEEQFF. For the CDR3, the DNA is TGTGCCAGCAGCCCCTTAGCAGAGGAGCAGTTCTTC.

This CDR3 is CASSRRSSGREAQETQYF. The CDR3 nucleotides are TGTGCCAGCAGTCGCCGGTCTAGCGGGAGGGAGGCCCAAGAGACCCAGTACTTC. The chain carries TRBV6-1 and TRBJ2-5; 12 bases are shared with TRBD2. The CDR3 sequence is 18 residues long. Unmatched junction bases numbered 11, after V lost 5 bases and J lost 1 base. Germline V gene sequence: CDR1 MNHNS, CDR2 SASEGT.

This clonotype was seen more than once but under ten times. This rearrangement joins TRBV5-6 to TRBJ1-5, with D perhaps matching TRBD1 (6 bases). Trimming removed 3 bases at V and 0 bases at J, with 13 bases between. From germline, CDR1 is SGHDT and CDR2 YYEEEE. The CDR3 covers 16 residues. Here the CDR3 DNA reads TGTGCCAGCAGCTCCTCAACAGGGTTTAGCAATCAGCCCCAGCATTTT. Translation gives CASSSSTGFSNQPQHF.

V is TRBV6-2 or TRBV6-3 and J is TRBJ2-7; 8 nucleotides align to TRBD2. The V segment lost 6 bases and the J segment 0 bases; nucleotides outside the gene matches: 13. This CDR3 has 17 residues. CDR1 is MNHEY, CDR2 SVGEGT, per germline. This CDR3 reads CASRHTAGLAVSYEQYF. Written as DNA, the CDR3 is TGTGCCAGCAGGCATACCGCCGGACTAGCAGTCTCCTACGAGCAGTACTTC.

The CDR3 DNA reads TGTGCCAGCAGGGAGGGGGCAAAGCGGGATACGCAGTATTTT. As protein: CASREGAKRDTQYF. The V gene is TRBV7-2, the J gene TRBJ2-3; tentative D call: TRBD1 (7 bases). Trimming pared 6 bases from V and 6 bases from J, leaving 16 bases between. CDR1 and CDR2 from the germline V gene are SGHTA and FQGNSA. This CDR3 has 14 amino acids.

The CDR3 bases are TGCGCCAGCAGCCAATCTCAGGGGTACCTCTCCTACGAGCAGTACTTC. Translating gives CASSQSQGYLSYEQYF. This chain connects TRBV4-1 to TRBJ2-7; possible D gene TRBD1, 6 bases. Germline V gene lookup returns CDR1 MGHRA and CDR2 YSYEKL. This CDR3 is 16 amino acids long. V was clipped by 2 bases and J by 0 bases, with 14 bases between them.